The next 14 T cell receptor beta chains were all read from a single sample in a study of high-grade serous ovarian cancer treatment subgroups. Tumor samples were obtained before definitive surgery or chemotherapy. Sequencing was performed with immunoSEQ multiplex PCR; in TCRdb, only in-frame clones are kept and a portion is missing. This sample has 2,500 to 3,500 clones; around 63% occur once, and the top ten carry 9% to 10%. The sample comprised tumor tissue. These receptors all stem from a human donor with high-grade serous ovarian cancer.

V is TRBV4-3 and J is TRBJ2-7; D is undetermined. Trimming cost V 0 bases and J 2 bases, with 11 bases left between them. Germline assignment: CDR1 LGHNA and CDR2 YSLEER. The CDR3 is 15 residues long. CDR3: CASSQDDEGPYEQYF. The CDR3 coding sequence is TGCGCCAGCAGCCAAGATGATGAAGGCCCCTACGAGCAGTACTTC.

The J gene is TRBJ2-3, the V gene TRBV4-3; unclear D gene. This CDR3 is built from 13 residues. The germline V gene has CDR1 LGHNA and CDR2 YSLEER. The ends were cut back, 2 bases at V and 4 bases at J, with 7 bases in the middle. The CDR3 loop is CASSQPGADTQYF. DNA of the CDR3: TGCGCCAGCAGCCAACCCGGAGCAGATACGCAGTATTTT.

The chain carries TRBV11-3 and TRBJ1-1; perhaps TRBD1 as D (5 bases). Per the germline V gene, CDR1 is SGHNT and CDR2 is YENEEA. This CDR3 is 14 amino acids long. Trimming took off 5 bases at V and 6 bases at J, with 16 bases between the two ends. In nucleotides, the CDR3 is TGTGCCAGCAGCCCCATGGACAAGTCTTCTGAAGCTTTCTTT. Protein sequence: CASSPMDKSSEAFF.

This clone was seen a few times. V gene TRBV18 combines with J gene TRBJ2-2; 7 bases fit TRBD1. Germline lookup yields CDR1 KGHSH and CDR2 LQKENI. V was clipped by 4 bases and J by 0 bases; unmatched bases: 2. This CDR3 contains 15 residues. DNA of the CDR3: TGTGCCAGCTCACGGGACAGTGCGAACACCGGGGAGCTGTTTTTT. Protein sequence: CASSRDSANTGELFF. Full variable domain (missing parts from reference TRBV18 and TRBJ2-2): NAGVMQNPRHLVRRRGQEARLRCSPMKGHSHVYWYRQLPEEGLKFMVYLQKENIIDESGMPKERFSAEFPKEGPSILRIQQVVRGDSAAYFCASSRDSANTGELFFGEGSRLTVL.

This chain uses TRBV7-9 with TRBJ1-3; 7 nucleotides match TRBD1. CDR1 is SEHNR and CDR2 is FQNEAQ in the germline V gene (reference sequence). The CDR3 has 14 residues. The V and J ends lost 5 bases and 5 bases, in that order; junction bases with no gene match: 6. CDR3 residues: CASSHGTARNTIYF. The CDR3 coding sequence is TGTGCCAGCAGCCATGGGACAGCGAGAAACACCATATATTTT. Supplemented by reference TRBV7-9 and TRBJ1-3, the full variable domain reads DTGVSQNPRHKITKRGQNVTFRCDPISEHNRLYWYRQTLGQGPEFLTYFQNEAQLEKSRLLSDRFSAERPKGSFSTLEIQRTEQGDSAMYLCASSHGTARNTIYFGEGSWLTVV.

The V call is TRBV19, the J call TRBJ2-1, with D possibly TRBD2 on 6 matching bases. Germline CDR1 and CDR2: LNHDA and SQIVND (reference sequence). CDR3 length equals 15 residues. V was shortened by 6 bases and J by 2 bases, with 14 bases between the two germline ends. This CDR3 is CASSPGRSPYNEQFF. As DNA, the CDR3 is TGTGCCAGTAGCCCCGGGAGAAGCCCCTACAATGAGCAGTTCTTC.

The V and J genes are TRBV5-6 and TRBJ1-3; no clear D. Germline CDR1 SGHDT, CDR2 YYEEEE. Trimming removed 4 bases at V and 4 bases at J, with 12 bases between. The CDR3 is 14 residues long. This chain's CDR3 is CASSRTLGGNTIYF. Here the CDR3 DNA reads TGTGCCAGCAGCCGGACCCTGGGAGGAAACACCATATATTTT.

The chain employs TRBV30 and TRBJ2-1; D gene unclear. CDR1 is GTSNPN, CDR2 SVGIG, per germline (reference sequence). V was clipped by 0 bases and J by 2 bases, with 5 bases between them. The CDR3 has 13 residues. This chain's CDR3 is CAWSVSTYNEQFF. The CDR3 DNA reads TGTGCCTGGAGTGTATCAACCTACAATGAGCAGTTCTTC.

The chain carries TRBV4-1 and TRBJ1-5; 8 bases line up with TRBD1. Losses at the gene ends were 0 bases for V and 9 bases for J; bases not matched to a gene: 10. The CDR3 runs 16 residues. Per the germline V gene, CDR1 is MGHRA and CDR2 is YSYEKL. As DNA, the CDR3 is TGCGCCAGCAGCCAAGATGGAGGGACAGGCCAAGGGCCCCAGCATTTT. Amino acid sequence: CASSQDGGTGQGPQHF.

The chain combines TRBV5-4 with TRBJ2-2; D may be TRBD1 or TRBD2 (6 bases each). CDR3 size: 15 residues. The V and J ends lost 5 bases and 0 bases respectively, with 11 bases between them. Germline V gene lookup returns CDR1 SGHNT and CDR2 YYREEE (reference sequence). The chain's CDR3 is CASSGGTSNTGELFF. The DNA of the CDR3 is TGTGCCAGCAGTGGGGGGACATCGAACACCGGGGAGCTGTTTTTT.

The chain is built from TRBV28 and TRBJ2-3; TRBD1 is a possible D gene (6 bases). Germline CDR1 reads MDHEN; CDR2 reads SYDVKM. V was shortened by 5 bases and J by 2 bases, with 14 bases between the two germline ends. The CDR3 is made up of 15 amino acids. The CDR3 DNA is TGTGCCAGCAGTCGTGGGGGCAGAGCCACAGATACGCAGTATTTT. It encodes CASSRGGRATDTQYF.

J is TRBJ1-4 and V is TRBV5-1; 7 positions match TRBD1. Looked up from germline, CDR1 is SGHRS and CDR2 is YFSETQ. Trimming took 4 bases from V and 8 from J; bases not matched to a gene: 8. CDR3 length: 14 residues. CDR3: CASSTDREGEKLFF. The CDR3 coding sequence is TGCGCCAGCAGCACTGACAGGGAGGGAGAAAAACTGTTTTTT.

This rearrangement joins TRBV19 to TRBJ1-1; D is uncertain. CDR1 and CDR2 from the germline V gene are LNHDA and SQIVND (reference sequence). This CDR3 is 16 amino acids long. Trimming took 3 bases from V and 4 from J, leaving 18 bases between them. CDR3 DNA: TGTGCCAGTAGTATCAGGTCAGCGATACTCGGCACTGAAGCTTTCTTT. Translation: CASSIRSAILGTEAFF.

This chain uses TRBV11-3 with TRBJ2-2; D uncertain. Trimming removed 5 bases at V and 4 bases at J, with 8 bases between. CDR1 SGHNT and CDR2 YENEEA come from the germline V gene. The CDR3 extends over 13 amino acids. CDR3 loop: CASSPTFTGELFF. In nucleotides, the CDR3 is TGTGCCAGCAGCCCCACATTCACCGGGGAGCTGTTTTTT.